This entry lists 23 T cell receptor beta chains sequenced from one sample in a study of control samples from healthy donors and cancer patients. Produced via immunoSEQ multiplex PCR; TCRdb's table is partial and in-frame only. The repertoire consists of about 200,000 clones, with approximately 90% occurring once and the leading ten covering less than 2%. Sequencing was done on a sample of blood. The receptors were sampled from a young man in good health.

The V call is TRBV2, the J call TRBJ2-7; 8 bases are shared with TRBD1. There are 14 residues in the CDR3. With 7 bases clipped from V and 3 bases from J, the junction kept 8 bases outside the gene matches. Germline V gene data show CDR1 as SNHLY and CDR2 as FYNNEI. The CDR3 DNA follows: TGTGCCAGCACCCAGGGGGCGCAGGTCTACGAGCAGTACTTC. Translating gives CASTQGAQVYEQYF. Full variable domain (missing parts from reference TRBV2 and TRBJ2-7): EPEVTQTPSHQVTQMGQEVILRCVPISNHLYFYWYRQILGQKVEFLVSFYNNEISEKSEIFDDQFSVERPDGSNFTLKIRSTKLEDSAMYFCASTQGAQVYEQYFGPGTRLTVT.

The genes are TRBV6-5 and TRBJ1-2; 12 nucleotides line up with TRBD1. CDR1 and CDR2 (germline): MNHEY, SVGAGI. The CDR3 sequence is 14 residues long. J lost 6 bases, V lost 8 bases, and 7 bases had no gene match. CDR3 sequence (DNA): TGTGCCAGCCTCCGGGACAGGGGGCCGAATGGCTACACCTTC. Translation gives CASLRDRGPNGYTF.

This clone has a single count. This rearrangement joins TRBV30 to TRBJ1-2; no clear D gene. Trimming took 1 base from V and 3 from J, leaving 9 bases between them. The germline CDR1 and CDR2 sequences are GTSNPN and SVGIG (reference sequence). The CDR3 spans 13 residues. CDR3 amino acids: CAWSGEGHYGYTF. The CDR3 bases are TGTGCCTGGAGTGGTGAGGGCCACTATGGCTACACCTTC. Complete variable domain (other parts from reference TRBV30 and TRBJ1-2): SQTIHQWPATLVQPVGSPLSLECTVEGTSNPNLYWYRQAAGRGLQLLFYSVGIGQISSEVPQNLSASRPQDRQFILSSKKLLLSDSGFYLCAWSGEGHYGYTFGSGTRLTVV.

The chain links TRBV7-9 to TRBJ1-4, with D hard to call. CDR1 is SEHNR and CDR2 is FQNEAQ in the germline V gene (reference sequence). V was clipped by 5 bases and J by 5 bases, with 6 bases between them. The CDR3 is made up of 12 amino acids. Here the CDR3 DNA reads TGTGCCAGCAGCGCCCGAAATGAAAAACTGTTTTTT. Translating it yields CASSARNEKLFF.

The chain recombines TRBV29-1 with TRBJ1-1; a possible D gene is TRBD1 (6 bases). Trimming shortened V by 5 bases and J by 1 base, and 23 bases separated the two germline ends. CDR3 size: 17 residues. CDR1 and CDR2 (germline): SQVTM, ANQGSEA. CDR3 bases: TGCAGCGTTAACCGAGCCAACAGGGTACGTGCGAACACTGAAGCTTTCTTT. Its translation: CSVNRANRVRANTEAFF.

CDR3 DNA: TGTGCCAGCAGCTTTACGCCAGGGGGCCGATACGGCACTGAAGCTTTCTTT. Translated, it gives CASSFTPGGRYGTEAFF. V is TRBV7-9 and J is TRBJ1-1, with TRBD1 matching 8 bases. The CDR3 sequence is 17 residues long. Germline values: CDR1 SEHNR, CDR2 FQNEAQ (reference sequence). Trimming removed 3 bases from V and 4 bases from J; junction bases left unmatched: 13.

As for this clone: Other nucleotide sequences in the sample specify the same CDR3. The chain combines TRBV18 with TRBJ1-1, with a possible D match to TRBD1 (5 bases). The CDR3 has 13 amino acids. V was shortened by 2 bases and J by 1 base, with 5 bases between the two germline ends. Germline lookup yields CDR1 KGHSH and CDR2 LQKENI. This chain's CDR3 is CASSPGQNTEAFF. In DNA form, the CDR3 reads TGTGCCAGCTCACCAGGACAGAACACTGAAGCTTTCTTT. The whole variable domain, filled in from reference TRBV18 and TRBJ1-1, reads NAGVMQNPRHLVRRRGQEARLRCSPMKGHSHVYWYRQLPEEGLKFMVYLQKENIIDESGMPKERFSAEFPKEGPSILRIQQVVRGDSAAYFCASSPGQNTEAFFGQGTRLTVV.

V usage is TRBV19 and J usage is TRBJ1-1; D is unresolved. Trimming took 5 bases from V and 11 from J, leaving 15 bases between them. Germline V gene data show CDR1 as LNHDA and CDR2 as SQIVND (reference sequence). CDR3 length equals 12 residues. CDR3 amino acids: CASSLGLGFAFF. The CDR3 DNA follows: TGTGCCAGTAGTCTCGGGCTTGGCTTTGCTTTCTTT.

This chain links TRBV11-3 with TRBJ2-1; 15 bases agree with TRBD2. V was clipped by 1 base and J by 6 bases; unmatched bases: 4. The V gene's germline CDR1 is SGHNT and CDR2 YENEEA. This CDR3 comprises 17 residues. CDR3 region: CASSLGTSGGAFNEQFF. CDR3 coding DNA: TGTGCCAGCAGCTTAGGGACTAGCGGGGGGGCTTTCAATGAGCAGTTCTTC. Supplemented by reference TRBV11-3 and TRBJ2-1, the full variable domain reads EAGVVQSPRYKIIEKKQPVAFWCNPISGHNTLYWYLQNLGQGPELLIRYENEEAVDDSQLPKDRFSAERLKGVDSTLKIQPAELGDSAVYLCASSLGTSGGAFNEQFFGPGTRLTVL.

V is TRBV19 and J is TRBJ2-7; 8 nucleotides agree with TRBD2. This CDR3 spans 16 amino acids. V was pared by 3 bases and J by 0 bases, with 7 bases of the junction left unmatched. The germline V gene encodes CDR1 LNHDA and CDR2 SQIVND (reference sequence). CDR3 loop: CASSMDSGVSSYEQYF. CDR3 in DNA: TGTGCCAGTAGTATGGATAGCGGGGTGTCCTCCTACGAGCAGTACTTC. Using reference TRBV19 and TRBJ2-7 for the parts outside the CDR3, the full variable domain is DGGITQSPKYLFRKEGQNVTLSCEQNLNHDAMYWYRQDPGQGLRLIYYSQIVNDFQKGDIAEGYSVSREKKESFPLTVTSAQKNPTAFYLCASSMDSGVSSYEQYFGPGTRLTVT.

The V gene is TRBV7-8, the J gene TRBJ1-5; D unresolved. Germline loops: CDR1 SGHVS, CDR2 FQNEAQ. This CDR3 is built from 14 residues. V was clipped by 2 bases and J by 1 base, with 6 bases between them. The CDR3 loop reads CASSLPDSNQPQHF. CDR3 DNA: TGTGCCAGCAGCTTACCGGACAGCAATCAGCCCCAGCATTTT.

This chain links TRBV9 with TRBJ1-1; no definite D call. Germline V gene sequence: CDR1 SGDLS, CDR2 YYNGEE. CDR3 size: 13 residues. V lost 4 bases to trimming and J lost 0 bases, with 7 bases between them. The CDR3 spells CASSPRLNTEAFF. The CDR3 DNA is TGTGCCAGCAGCCCCCGTTTGAACACTGAAGCTTTCTTT.

The J gene is TRBJ2-1, the V gene TRBV11-2; D gene unclear. Germline-derived CDR1 and CDR2 are SGHAT and FQNNGV. The CDR3 extends over 14 amino acids. V lost 2 bases and J lost 7, with 12 bases in between. CDR3 region: CASSLKVWENEQFF. The CDR3 nucleotides are TGTGCCAGCAGCTTAAAGGTCTGGGAAAATGAGCAGTTCTTC.

This chain uses TRBV30 with TRBJ2-1; 8 bases align to TRBD2. There are 15 residues in the CDR3. The junction had 5 bases not matched to a gene; V was cut back by 0 bases and J by 4 bases. The germline CDR1 and CDR2 sequences are GTSNPN and SVGIG (reference sequence). CDR3 sequence reads: CAWSVLSGAYNEQFF. CDR3 nucleotide sequence: TGTGCCTGGAGTGTACTTAGCGGGGCTTACAATGAGCAGTTCTTC. Full variable domain (remainder filled in from reference TRBV30 and TRBJ2-1): SQTIHQWPATLVQPVGSPLSLECTVEGTSNPNLYWYRQAAGRGLQLLFYSVGIGQISSEVPQNLSASRPQDRQFILSSKKLLLSDSGFYLCAWSVLSGAYNEQFFGPGTRLTVL.

This clone is a singleton in its sample. In DNA, the CDR3 is TGTGCCAGCAGCCAAGGAGGTTTCACAGATACGCAGTATTTT. Its protein is CASSQGGFTDTQYF. The chain has TRBV7-3 and TRBJ2-3, with D possibly being TRBD2 (5 bases). Germline loops: CDR1 SGHTA, CDR2 FQGTGA. The ends were cut back, 5 bases at V and 2 bases at J, with 11 bases in the middle. The CDR3 is 14 amino acids.

CDR3 amino acids: CASSYLTGDGYTF. CDR3 bases: TGTGCCAGCAGTTACCTGACAGGGGATGGCTACACCTTC. The chain uses TRBV6-5 and TRBJ1-2, with 8 bases identical to TRBD1. Germline V CDR1 and CDR2: MNHEY, SVGAGI. The CDR3 contains 13 residues. V shed 2 bases and J 6 bases; nucleotides not matched to a gene: 2.

The chain recombines TRBV6-1 with TRBJ1-1; no clear D. This CDR3 spans 14 amino acids. The ends were cut back, 3 bases at V and 1 base at J, with 9 bases in the middle. Germline CDR1 MNHNS, CDR2 SASEGT. As DNA, the CDR3 is TGTGCCAGCAGTGACGTAATGAGGAACACTGAAGCTTTCTTT. This gives the protein CASSDVMRNTEAFF.

The genes are TRBV2 and TRBJ2-7; D is unclear. Germline CDR1 SNHLY, CDR2 FYNNEI. The CDR3 contains 17 residues. V dropped 6 bases and J dropped 0 bases, with 21 bases sitting between them. In DNA form, the CDR3 reads TGTGCCAGCAGCAATCCTCAGACTGGCTTAAACTCCTACGAGCAGTACTTC. Translating gives CASSNPQTGLNSYEQYF. Full variable domain (outside the CDR3, taken from reference TRBV2 and TRBJ2-7): EPEVTQTPSHQVTQMGQEVILRCVPISNHLYFYWYRQILGQKVEFLVSFYNNEISEKSEIFDDQFSVERPDGSNFTLKIRSTKLEDSAMYFCASSNPQTGLNSYEQYFGPGTRLTVT.

This clone was detected once. V gene TRBV28 combines with J gene TRBJ2-7; D remains ambiguous. Trimming took 3 bases from V and 1 from J, leaving 10 bases between them. Looked up from germline, CDR1 is MDHEN and CDR2 is SYDVKM. The CDR3 is made up of 14 amino acids. CDR3 residues: CASSFPQGSYEQYF. The CDR3 DNA is TGTGCCAGCAGTTTCCCCCAAGGGTCCTACGAGCAGTACTTC.

The chain's CDR3 is CASSLQGEYGYTF. CDR3 bases: TGTGCCAGCAGCCTGCAGGGAGAATATGGCTACACCTTC. The genes are TRBV7-8 and TRBJ1-2; tentative D call: TRBD1 (5 bases). This CDR3 region has 13 residues. Germline V CDR1 and CDR2: SGHVS, FQNEAQ. The V gene lost 5 bases and the J gene lost 5 bases, with 12 bases spanning the gap.

This clone was counted once. The chain uses TRBV6-5 and TRBJ2-2; D gene ambiguous. The ends were cut back, 5 bases at V and 5 bases at J, with 12 bases in the middle. Germline loops: CDR1 MNHEY, CDR2 SVGAGI. This CDR3 has 14 residues. CDR3 nucleotides: TGTGCCAGCAGTCAATTCAGTAGGACCGGGGAGCTGTTTTTT. It yields the protein CASSQFSRTGELFF.

V and J are TRBV15 and TRBJ2-7; D not resolved. Germline CDR1 reads LNHNV; CDR2 reads YYDKDF (reference sequence). V was clipped by 0 bases and J by 3 bases, with 12 bases between them. This CDR3 is built from 15 residues. Here the CDR3 reads CATSREFRINYEQYF. CDR3 sequence (DNA): TGTGCCACCAGCAGAGAATTTCGAATTAACTACGAGCAGTACTTC.

This clone was detected once. The chain carries TRBV24-1 and TRBJ2-3; TRBD2 matches at 10 bases. The germline CDR1 and CDR2 sequences are KGHDR and SFDVKD. The CDR3 has 12 residues. Trimming took 7 bases from V and 11 from J; bases not matched to a gene: 5. The CDR3 spells CATSQLAGRQYF. CDR3 nucleotide sequence: TGTGCCACCAGCCAACTAGCGGGGAGGCAGTATTTT.